This T cell receptor beta chain was found in a study of blood T cells in healthy people across ages. Findings of the study overall: Changes in expanded clonotypes were possibly confounded, as the CMV status of donors was unknown.

Sample-barcoded 5' priming and a J-beta primer mix drove a second PCR of about 6 to 12 cycles. Template switching added a 12-random-nucleotide identifier to every cDNA molecule. MiXCR was run by TCRdb on the 5' RACE reads, yielding one entry per CDR3 protein. The table includes under 2,000,000 distinct CDR3 sequences, around 50% detected once. The ends were cut back, 10 bases at V and 2 bases at J, with 13 bases in the middle. The CDR3 runs to 13 residues. The germline V gene has CDR1 SGHTA and CDR2 FQGTGA. As for this clonotype: Its matching antigen is unknown.

Sequencing was carried out using blood. The V and J genes are TRBV7-3 and TRBJ2-3; no reliable D call. The sequence came from a woman aged 40 to 55 in good health. As DNA, the CDR3 is TGTGCCACTTCGACAAGGAACACAGATACGCAGTATTTT. Amino acids: CATSTRNTDTQYF.